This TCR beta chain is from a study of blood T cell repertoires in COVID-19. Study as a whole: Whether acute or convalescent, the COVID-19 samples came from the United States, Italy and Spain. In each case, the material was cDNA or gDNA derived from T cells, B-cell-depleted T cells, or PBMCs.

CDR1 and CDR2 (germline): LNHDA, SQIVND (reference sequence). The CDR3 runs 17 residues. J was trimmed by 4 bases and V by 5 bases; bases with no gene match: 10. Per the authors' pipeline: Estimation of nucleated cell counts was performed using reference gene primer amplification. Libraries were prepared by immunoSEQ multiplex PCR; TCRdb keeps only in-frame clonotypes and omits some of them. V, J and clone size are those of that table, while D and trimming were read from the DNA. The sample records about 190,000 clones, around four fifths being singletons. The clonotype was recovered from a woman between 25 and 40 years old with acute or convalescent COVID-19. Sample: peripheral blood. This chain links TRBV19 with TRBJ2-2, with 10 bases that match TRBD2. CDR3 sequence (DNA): TGTGCCAGTAGTGTCAGATTACTAGCGGGGTTCACCGGGGAGCTGTTTTTT. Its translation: CASSVRLLAGFTGELFF.